A selection of T cell receptor beta chains follows, all from one sample in a study of human T cells and chemical hapten exposure. Using its own MiXCR run on the RACE reads, TCRdb lists one record per CDR3 protein. Here the sample spans around 150,000 distinct CDR3 sequences, around a quarter being singletons. Here the sequenced sample was whole blood, taken in connection with sensitization to the hapten diphenylcyclopropenone (DPC). These receptor sequences come from a young woman with alopecia areata. Some clones in this sample may be carry-over from other donors' samples. The CDR3 runs from the conserved cysteine through the conserved F or W.

V gene | CDR3 protein
TRBV7-2 | CASSQGLVHSYEQYF
TRBV3-1 | CASSQRRAGNEQFF
TRBV9 | CASSQHPNTDTQYF
TRBV7-2 | CASSLVGYTF
TRBV20-1 | CSAFRQNSYSNQPQHF
TRBV7-2 | CASSLARGGGLTYEQYF
TRBV6-6 | CASSSGLARGGGELFF
TRBV29-1 | CSVEEGWTLRGRGETQYF
TRBV30 | CAWSGLGAQETQYF
TRBV5-5 | CASSLIWPKGENRGSYEQYF
TRBV9 | CASSPRDRNTEAFF
TRBV3-1 | CASSQVRLAGVHRRTNEQFF
TRBV12-3/TRBV12-4 | CASSFHLRDPLNTEAFF
TRBV9 | CASSVSPSYEQYF
TRBV7-2 | CASSPGVLAGAQETQYF